These 29 T cell receptor beta chains were sequenced from one sample in a study of T-cell memory formation after mild COVID-19. TCRdb re-called the 5' RACE reads with MiXCR, one entry per CDR3 protein. The profile shows 190,000 or so distinct CDR3 sequences, about a fifth of them singletons. The sequenced sample was PBMCs or a T cell subset sorted from them (not recorded which). These TCRs come from an adult woman who had mild COVID-19 (a few samples of this study predate the infection). Cell type and time point are not known.

This clonotype was recorded a few times. This rearrangement joins TRBV7-6 to TRBJ2-1; D is possibly TRBD1 (6 bases). The V gene's germline CDR1 is SGHVS and CDR2 FNYEAQ. The V and J ends lost 5 bases and 6 bases respectively, with 11 bases between them. This CDR3 is 13 amino acids long. The CDR3 nucleotides read TGTGCCAGCAGCGGCCGGACAGCCAATGAGCAGTTCTTC. Its translation is CASSGRTANEQFF.

The chain employs TRBV24-1 and TRBJ2-3; D is unclear. Trimming removed 5 bases from V and 6 bases from J, with 23 bases in between. This CDR3 has 17 amino acids. The germline gives CDR1 KGHDR, CDR2 SFDVKD. As DNA, the CDR3 is TGTGCCACCAGTGGCTTTCCGAAGGGCCCGGCGAGGGATACGCAGTATTTT. Translated, it gives CATSGFPKGPARDTQYF.

The CDR3 nucleotides read TGTGCCAGCAGTACCACCTCCGGGAGAGCTTTCTTT. Encoded protein: CASSTTSGRAFF. The chain links TRBV6-2 or TRBV6-3 to TRBJ1-1; D is uncertain. Trimming stripped 5 bases from V and 10 bases from J, with 14 bases between. The CDR3 loop spans 12 amino acids. Germline V gives CDR1 MNHEY, CDR2 SVGEGT.

The chain is built from TRBV6-2 or TRBV6-3 and TRBJ1-2, with D unresolved. CDR3 length: 15 residues. Germline CDR1 reads MNHEY; CDR2 reads SVGEGT. Trimming cost V 2 bases and J 0 bases, with 10 bases left between them. Here the CDR3 DNA reads TGTGCCAGCAGTTACACCGGGTCGGCTAACTATGGCTACACCTTC. Translated, it gives CASSYTGSANYGYTF.

This clonotype was seen a handful of times. The gene calls are TRBV2 and TRBJ2-7; 14 bases fit TRBD2. V shed 4 bases, J shed 0 bases, and the junction held 5 bases outside the gene matches. Germline V gene lookup returns CDR1 SNHLY and CDR2 FYNNEI. This CDR3 has 17 residues. The DNA of the CDR3 is TGTGCCAGCAGTGTACCCGGGACTAGCGGGAGCTCCTACGAGCAGTACTTC. This encodes CASSVPGTSGSSYEQYF.

This clonotype has only a few counts. The chain recombines TRBV24-1 with TRBJ2-3, with D tentatively TRBD2 (5 bases). V gave up 6 bases and J gave up 3 bases, with 6 bases separating them. The CDR3 runs to 12 residues. Germline CDR1 and CDR2: KGHDR and SFDVKD. The CDR3 DNA sequence: TGTGCCACCAGTCGGGGAACAGATACGCAGTATTTT. The encoded protein is CATSRGTDTQYF.

The genes are TRBV12-3 or TRBV12-4 and TRBJ1-4; D may be TRBD1 (5 bases). The CDR3 is made up of 15 amino acids. With 6 bases removed from V and 8 bases from J, the gap between germline ends came to 19 bases. The CDR3 DNA follows: TGTGCCAGCAGCCTGGGAGGGGCACTTGGGGAAAAACTGTTTTTT. Its protein is CASSLGGALGEKLFF.

The chain uses TRBV9 and TRBJ1-4; unclear D gene. This CDR3 contains 15 residues. Germline V gene lookup returns CDR1 SGDLS and CDR2 YYNGEE. V gave up 7 bases and J gave up 4 bases, with 17 bases separating them. The CDR3 region is CASSPKGRINEKLFF. In nucleotides, the CDR3 is TGTGCCAGCTCCCCAAAAGGACGGATTAATGAAAAACTGTTTTTT.

V gene TRBV30 combines with J gene TRBJ2-7; weak D call: TRBD2 (5 bases). Germline V gene lookup returns CDR1 GTSNPN and CDR2 SVGIG (reference sequence). Deletions cut 6 bases from V and 4 bases from J, with 16 bases between. The CDR3 spans 13 residues. DNA of the CDR3: TGTGCCTGCAGCAGGACTTCCAAGTACGAGCAGTACTTC. It specifies CACSRTSKYEQYF.

There are many counts of this clonotype. The rearrangement joins TRBV24-1 to TRBJ2-1; 11 bases fit TRBD1. CDR1 is KGHDR and CDR2 is SFDVKD in the germline V gene. The CDR3 loop spans 13 amino acids. After removal of 9 bases from V and 9 bases from J, the junction contained 6 bases not matched to a gene. The chain's CDR3 is CATRDRGYGEQFF. The CDR3 DNA reads as TGTGCCACCCGGGACAGGGGGTATGGTGAGCAGTTCTTC.

This clonotype showed up just a few times. The CDR3 sequence is CASSQGGRTFGEQFF. The CDR3 DNA is TGTGCCAGCAGCCAGGGCGGGAGGACTTTCGGTGAGCAGTTCTTC. This chain links TRBV3-1 with TRBJ2-1; 8 bases are a match to TRBD2. V gave up 3 bases and J gave up 9 bases; unmatched junction bases: 10. The germline CDR1 and CDR2 sequences are LGHDT and YNNKEL (reference sequence). This CDR3 is 15 amino acids long.

The V gene is TRBV11-2, the J gene TRBJ1-1; the D gene is possibly TRBD1 (6 bases). The germline V and J ends were trimmed by 6 bases and 5 bases, with 13 bases remaining between them. Per the germline V gene, CDR1 is SGHAT and CDR2 is FQNNGV. CDR3 length: 13 residues. Here the CDR3 reads CASSLPGTTEAFF. For the CDR3, the DNA is TGTGCCAGCAGTCTTCCCGGGACAACTGAAGCTTTCTTT.

V and J are TRBV5-5 and TRBJ2-2; the D gene is possibly TRBD1 (5 bases). Germline loops: CDR1 SGHKS, CDR2 YYEKEE (reference sequence). This CDR3 has 16 residues. V shed 1 base and J shed 1 base, with 11 bases lying between them. CDR3 nucleotide sequence: TGTGCCAGCAGCTTGATGAGGCAGGGGAACACCGGGGAGCTGTTTTTT. Translation gives CASSLMRQGNTGELFF. The full variable domain, rest sourced from reference TRBV5-5 and TRBJ2-2, is DAGVTQSPTHLIKTRGQQVTLRCSPISGHKSVSWYQQVLGQGPQFIFQYYEKEERGRGNFPDRFSARQFPNYSSELNVNALLLGDSALYLCASSLMRQGNTGELFFGEGSRLTVL.

The chain recombines TRBV20-1 with TRBJ2-3, with TRBD2 matching over 9 bases. CDR1 is DFQATT, CDR2 SNEGSKA, per germline (reference sequence). The CDR3 consists of 15 residues. V shed 0 bases, J shed 9 bases, and the junction held 10 bases outside the gene matches. The CDR3 sequence is CSARDLSGRLDTQYF. CDR3 in DNA: TGCAGTGCTAGAGATCTGAGCGGGAGGCTTGACACGCAGTATTTT.

The gene calls are TRBV2 and TRBJ1-2; tentative D call: TRBD1 (6 bases). Trimming took off 6 bases at V and 8 bases at J, with 13 bases between the two ends. The CDR3 extends over 12 amino acids. CDR1 and CDR2 (germline): SNHLY, FYNNEI. The DNA for the CDR3 is TGTGCCAGCAGGGACAGTGGGGTAGGCTACACCTTC. Encoded protein: CASRDSGVGYTF.

The chain is built from TRBV5-1 and TRBJ1-1; 7 positions agree with TRBD1. Per the germline V gene, CDR1 is SGHRS and CDR2 is YFSETQ. The V gene end was trimmed by 0 bases and the J gene end by 7 bases; junction bases not matched to a gene: 3. This CDR3 has 13 amino acids. CDR3 nucleotide sequence: TGCGCCAGCAGCTTGGATTCAGGGGGTGAAGCTTTCTTT. This encodes CASSLDSGGEAFF.

The chain links TRBV29-1 to TRBJ2-1; D gene uncertain. V dropped 4 bases and J dropped 5 bases, with 12 bases sitting between them. Germline CDR1 reads SQVTM; CDR2 reads ANQGSEA. The CDR3 totals 13 residues. The CDR3, as DNA: TGCAGCGTTGCTCCGCGATTCAACAATGAGCAGTTCTTC. Residues: CSVAPRFNNEQFF.

This clonotype was detected ten times or more. V gene TRBV7-8 combines with J gene TRBJ1-2; 8 bases agree with TRBD1. This CDR3 region has 17 residues. The V and J ends lost 2 bases and 6 bases, in that order; junction bases with no gene match: 14. The germline CDR1 and CDR2 sequences are SGHVS and FQNEAQ. The CDR3 region is CASSLSRAGGYRNGYTF. The DNA for the CDR3 is TGTGCCAGCAGCTTATCCAGGGCAGGGGGCTACCGCAATGGCTACACCTTC.

This clonotype was seen only a few times. The chain links TRBV5-4 to TRBJ2-1; D possibly corresponds to TRBD1 (5 bases). Germline V CDR1 and CDR2: SGHNT, YYREEE (reference sequence). Deletions cut 3 bases from V and 7 bases from J, with 14 bases between. This CDR3 spans 14 amino acids. CDR3 DNA sequence: TGTGCCAGCAGCTCCTGGACCAGGGTTAATGAGCAGTTCTTC. Protein sequence: CASSSWTRVNEQFF. Full variable domain (missing parts from reference TRBV5-4 and TRBJ2-1): ETGVTQSPTHLIKTRGQQVTLRCSSQSGHNTVSWYQQALGQGPQFIFQYYREEENGRGNFPPRFSGLQFPNYSSELNVNALELDDSALYLCASSSWTRVNEQFFGPGTRLTVL.

The chain recombines TRBV27 with TRBJ2-5; 9 bases match TRBD2. Germline CDR1 is MNHEY and CDR2 is SMNVEV (reference sequence). The CDR3 runs 15 residues. J was trimmed by 5 bases and V by 2 bases; bases with no gene match: 6. The CDR3 nucleotides read TGTGCCAGCAGTTTAGTGCTAGCGGGACTGGAGACCCAGTACTTC. It encodes CASSLVLAGLETQYF.

V usage is TRBV5-5 and J usage is TRBJ2-7, with 8 bases identical to TRBD2. Trimming took 3 bases from V and 7 from J; bases not matched to a gene: 9. This CDR3 region has 14 residues. Germline assignment: CDR1 SGHKS and CDR2 YYEKEE (reference sequence). Here the CDR3 reads CASSSGWGGGEQYF. The DNA of the CDR3 is TGTGCCAGCAGCTCCGGCTGGGGCGGGGGGGAGCAGTACTTC.

This clonotype has only a few counts. The chain employs TRBV5-1 and TRBJ2-1; D possibly uses TRBD1 or TRBD2 (5 bases each). Trimming shortened V by 4 bases and J by 0 bases, and 17 bases separated the two germline ends. The CDR3 has 17 amino acids. CDR1 is SGHRS and CDR2 is YFSETQ in the germline V gene. CDR3 DNA: TGCGCCAGCAGCGAGGGGACCCTAGGGAGCTCCTACAATGAGCAGTTCTTC. Translation: CASSEGTLGSSYNEQFF.

The chain carries TRBV7-6 and TRBJ1-1; weak D call: TRBD1 (6 bases). The germline V gene has CDR1 SGHVS and CDR2 FNYEAQ. The CDR3 length is 15 residues. V was pared by 0 bases and J by 5 bases, with 13 bases between. The CDR3 spells CASSLAPQGQTEAFF. The DNA for the CDR3 is TGTGCCAGCAGCTTAGCGCCGCAGGGGCAAACTGAAGCTTTCTTT.

This clonotype occurred a few times. This chain joins TRBV7-6 and TRBJ2-1; no reliable D call. CDR3 length: 14 residues. V was clipped by 1 base and J by 8 bases, with 12 bases between them. CDR1 SGHVS and CDR2 FNYEAQ come from the germline V gene. Written as DNA, the CDR3 is TGTGCCAGCAGCTTAGACCCCATTCCTCATGAGCAGTTCTTC. Protein sequence: CASSLDPIPHEQFF.

J is TRBJ2-2 and V is TRBV7-9; D unresolved. Germline assignment: CDR1 SEHNR and CDR2 FQNEAQ (reference sequence). V lost 5 bases and J 6 bases, leaving 7 bases between the germline ends. The CDR3 covers 12 residues. The CDR3 loop is CASSVPPGELFF. In nucleotides, the CDR3 is TGTGCCAGCAGCGTCCCCCCCGGGGAGCTGTTTTTT.

This chain joins TRBV20-1 and TRBJ1-5; the D is unclear. The germline V gene encodes CDR1 DFQATT and CDR2 SNEGSKA (reference sequence). Between the trimmed V and J ends, which lost 3 bases and 4 bases, there was a span of 10 bases. The CDR3 extends over 13 amino acids. The DNA of the CDR3 is TGCAGTGCTAGGGGAAACGGGAATCAGCCCCAGCATTTT. Translated: CSARGNGNQPQHF.

Notes on this clonotype: It is likely a read error, because the conserved phenylalanine at the end of the CDR3 is missing. The V gene is TRBV25-1, the J gene TRBJ2-5, with TRBD1 matching over 7 bases. The germline gives CDR1 MGHDK, CDR2 SYGVNS. With 5 bases clipped from V and 1 base from J, the junction kept 1 base outside the gene matches. This CDR3 has 13 amino acids. This chain's CDR3 is CASSSGGQETQYL. The CDR3 DNA is TGTGCCAGCAGTTCAGGGGGCCAAGAGACCCAGTACCTC.

The chain employs TRBV7-6 and TRBJ2-3; the D is unclear. V lost 1 base and J 3 bases, leaving 5 bases between the germline ends. CDR3 length: 13 amino acids. CDR1 is SGHVS and CDR2 is FNYEAQ in the germline V gene. As DNA, the CDR3 is TGTGCCAGCAGCTTAGAGCGAACAGATACGCAGTATTTT. This gives the protein CASSLERTDTQYF.

The chain links TRBV7-3 to TRBJ2-1; unclear D gene. Trimming cost V 5 bases and J 1 base, with 12 bases left between them. The CDR3 loop spans 15 amino acids. Looked up from germline, CDR1 is SGHTA and CDR2 is FQGTGA. DNA for the CDR3: TGTGCCAGCAGCCCAGGACGGATATCCTACAATGAGCAGTTCTTC. Its protein is CASSPGRISYNEQFF. Variable domain in full (rest from reference TRBV7-3 and TRBJ2-1): GAGVSQTPSNKVTEKGKYVELRCDPISGHTALYWYRQSLGQGPEFLIYFQGTGAADDSGLPNDRFFAVRPEGSVSTLKIQRTERGDSAVYLCASSPGRISYNEQFFGPGTRLTVL.